Following are 16 T cell receptor beta chains from one sample sequenced in a study of siplizumab effects on memory and regulatory T cells (dated 2019 in TCRdb). Libraries came from the immunoSEQ multiplex PCR assay. TCRdb's version of the immuneACCESS table is confined to in-frame rearrangements and falls short of the full clone set. An unresolved V gene accounts for under half of the shortfall where checked; the remainder is of unknown origin. For this sample there are about 100,000 clones; roughly 94% appear just once. Approximately 1.5% of the sample is taken by the ten largest. What was sequenced was non-Treg CD4+ T cells sorted from blood. Explained via the paper, the cell subset or site label denotes: FACS-sorted unstimulated CD4+ non-regulatory T cells. These receptors originate from a human donor in good health.

The gene calls are TRBV19 and TRBJ1-1; possibly TRBD1 for D (5 bases). The V end lost 10 bases, the J end lost 0 bases, and 12 bases lay between the germline ends. The CDR3 is 13 residues long. Germline V gene sequence: CDR1 LNHDA, CDR2 SQIVND (reference sequence). CDR3 in DNA: TGTGCCACCCAAGACAGACTGAACACTGAAGCTTTCTTT. Its translation is CATQDRLNTEAFF. The full variable domain, in which reference TRBV19 and TRBJ1-1 provide the parts outside the CDR3, is DGGITQSPKYLFRKEGQNVTLSCEQNLNHDAMYWYRQDPGQGLRLIYYSQIVNDFQKGDIAEGYSVSREKKESFPLTVTSAQKNPTAFYLCATQDRLNTEAFFGQGTRLTVV.

V gene TRBV5-1 combines with J gene TRBJ1-1, with D possibly matching TRBD1 (6 bases). The germline gives CDR1 SGHRS, CDR2 YFSETQ. Trimming removed 4 bases at V and 4 bases at J, with 17 bases between. CDR3 length: 15 amino acids. For the CDR3, the DNA is TGCGCCAGCAGCCCAGTCGGGGGCTTGAGCACTGAAGCTTTCTTT. Its translation: CASSPVGGLSTEAFF.

The chain couples TRBV6-1 to TRBJ1-5; D is undetermined. Germline CDR1 and CDR2: MNHNS and SASEGT. This CDR3 contains 16 residues. The V gene lost 4 bases and the J gene lost 0 bases, with 13 bases spanning the gap. The CDR3 is CASSAADGYSNQPQHF. In DNA, the CDR3 is TGTGCCAGCAGTGCCGCAGACGGGTATAGCAATCAGCCCCAGCATTTT.

This chain connects TRBV19 to TRBJ2-2; TRBD1 agrees at 9 bases. CDR3 length equals 17 residues. CDR1 and CDR2 from the germline V gene are LNHDA and SQIVND (reference sequence). Trimming at V came to 6 bases and at J to 6 bases, leaving 14 bases not matched to a gene. CDR3 loop: CASRKITGGVSSGELFF. The CDR3 coding sequence is TGTGCCAGTAGAAAAATAACAGGGGGCGTTAGCTCCGGGGAGCTGTTTTTT.

The J gene is TRBJ2-2, the V gene TRBV7-9, with D possibly being TRBD2 (6 bases). V lost 3 bases and J 4 bases, leaving 15 bases between the germline ends. The CDR3 loop spans 16 amino acids. Germline V lookup: CDR1 SEHNR, CDR2 FQNEAQ (reference sequence). CDR3 sequence (DNA): TGTGCCAGCAGCTTTCCGGCGGGATGGGGCACCGGGGAGCTGTTTTTT. It translates to CASSFPAGWGTGELFF.

V gene TRBV6-6 combines with J gene TRBJ1-5, with D unresolved. V lost 0 bases and J lost 0, with 6 bases in between. The CDR3 has 15 amino acids. Germline V gives CDR1 MNHNY, CDR2 SVGAGI (reference sequence). The CDR3 loop reads CASSYSNLSNQPQHF. The CDR3 coding sequence is TGTGCCAGCAGTTACTCGAATCTTAGCAATCAGCCCCAGCATTTT.

The V and J genes are TRBV5-6 and TRBJ2-3; D is possibly TRBD1 (6 bases). Germline values: CDR1 SGHDT, CDR2 YYEEEE. CDR3 size: 16 residues. Trimming removed 5 bases at V and 2 bases at J, with 18 bases between. CDR3 nucleotides: TGTGCCAGCAGGGTGAGGACAGAACTTCTCACAGATACGCAGTATTTT. As protein: CASRVRTELLTDTQYF.

The rearrangement uses TRBV18 and TRBJ2-3; tentative D call: TRBD1 (6 bases). Germline lookup yields CDR1 KGHSH and CDR2 LQKENI. The CDR3 loop spans 18 amino acids. The ends were cut back, 3 bases at V and 1 base at J, with 20 bases in the middle. CDR3 DNA: TGTGCCAGCTCACCGACAAAAGGGACAACCCCCCGCACAGATACGCAGTATTTT. Protein: CASSPTKGTTPRTDTQYF. Full variable domain (outside the CDR3, taken from reference TRBV18 and TRBJ2-3): NAGVMQNPRHLVRRRGQEARLRCSPMKGHSHVYWYRQLPEEGLKFMVYLQKENIIDESGMPKERFSAEFPKEGPSILRIQQVVRGDSAAYFCASSPTKGTTPRTDTQYFGPGTRLTVL.

The chain uses TRBV19 and TRBJ2-7; TRBD2 is a possible D gene (6 bases). CDR3 length equals 16 residues. Germline values: CDR1 LNHDA, CDR2 SQIVND (reference sequence). With 6 bases removed from V and 6 bases from J, the gap between germline ends came to 24 bases. The CDR3 here is CASSSVGLRLPFEQYF. CDR3 DNA: TGTGCCAGTAGCTCGGTAGGACTACGGCTGCCGTTCGAGCAGTACTTC.

The chain carries TRBV9 and TRBJ2-1; D perhaps matches TRBD2 (6 bases). The germline V gene encodes CDR1 SGDLS and CDR2 YYNGEE. V lost 5 bases and J 6 bases, leaving 12 bases between the germline ends. The CDR3 contains 13 residues. CDR3 protein: CASSSGQRNEQFF. In DNA, the CDR3 is TGTGCCAGCAGTAGCGGACAACGCAATGAGCAGTTCTTC.

This chain links TRBV7-9 with TRBJ1-2, with a tentative D call TRBD1 (6 bases). This CDR3 region has 13 residues. Germline V gene data show CDR1 as SEHNR and CDR2 as FQNEAQ (reference sequence). V lost 6 bases, J lost 2 bases, and 10 bases lay in between. CDR3 coding DNA: TGTGCCAGCAGACCCGGACAGAACTATGGCTACACCTTC. Protein product: CASRPGQNYGYTF.

Here the CDR3 DNA reads TGTGCCAGCAGCTTGGGGCCGGGACAGGCCTACGAGCAGTACTTC. Translation: CASSLGPGQAYEQYF. The J gene is TRBJ2-7, the V gene TRBV5-5; 8 bases map to TRBD1. The length of the CDR3 is 15 residues. The junction had 4 bases not matched to a gene; V was cut back by 0 bases and J by 2 bases. Germline V CDR1 and CDR2: SGHKS, YYEKEE (reference sequence).

The chain links TRBV6-5 to TRBJ2-7; D call uncertain. The V and J ends lost 5 bases and 3 bases respectively, with 14 bases between them. Germline CDR1 reads MNHEY; CDR2 reads SVGAGI. The CDR3 extends over 14 amino acids. CDR3 in amino acids: CASSQRTGYYEQYF. CDR3 DNA sequence: TGTGCCAGCAGTCAACGGACGGGTTACTACGAGCAGTACTTC.

This rearrangement joins TRBV4-1 to TRBJ1-1; perhaps TRBD1 as D (6 bases). The CDR3 has 16 amino acids. The V and J ends lost 3 bases and 0 bases respectively, with 14 bases between them. Per germline, CDR1 MGHRA and CDR2 YSYEKL. CDR3 region: CASSHRYREMNTEAFF. The CDR3 DNA reads as TGCGCCAGCAGCCACCGCTACAGGGAGATGAACACTGAAGCTTTCTTT.

The chain recombines TRBV10-2 with TRBJ2-1; TRBD2 aligns across 12 bases. CDR1 and CDR2 (germline): WSHSY, SAAADI. The ends lost 6 bases at V and 9 bases at J; junction bases unmatched: 15. The CDR3 has 17 residues. The CDR3 region is CASRKTSGRVSEGEQFF. The CDR3 nucleotides read TGCGCCAGCAGAAAGACTAGCGGGAGAGTCTCGGAGGGTGAGCAGTTCTTC.

The V gene is TRBV6-5, the J gene TRBJ2-7; 14 bases agree with TRBD2. The V gene's germline CDR1 is MNHEY and CDR2 SVGAGI. The CDR3 has 15 amino acids. V trimming: 8 bases; J trimming: 7 bases; junction bases outside the gene matches: 10. The CDR3 region is CASGSSTSGRVEQYF. Written as DNA, the CDR3 is TGTGCCAGCGGGTCCTCGACTAGCGGGAGGGTGGAGCAGTACTTC.